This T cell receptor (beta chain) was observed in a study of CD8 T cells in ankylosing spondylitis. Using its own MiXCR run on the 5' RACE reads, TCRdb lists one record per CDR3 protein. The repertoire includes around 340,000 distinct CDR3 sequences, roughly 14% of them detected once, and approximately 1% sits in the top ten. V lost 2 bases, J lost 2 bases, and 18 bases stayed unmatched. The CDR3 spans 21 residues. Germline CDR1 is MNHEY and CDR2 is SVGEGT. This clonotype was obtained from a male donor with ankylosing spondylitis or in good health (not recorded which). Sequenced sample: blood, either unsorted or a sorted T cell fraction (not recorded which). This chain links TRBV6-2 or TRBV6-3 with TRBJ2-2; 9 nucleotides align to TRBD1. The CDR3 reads CASSYNSVGGTGQPNTGELFF. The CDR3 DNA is TGTGCCAGCAGTTACAACTCGGTCGGGGGGACAGGGCAACCTAACACCGGGGAGCTGTTTTTT.